This TCR beta chain was recovered during a study of early T cells in non-severe SARS-CoV-2 infection. In the study overall: Sequencing input comprised bulk RNA from unsorted whole blood; chain pairing was not available. Broader study findings: VDJdb-based matching was biased toward anti-spike CD8 responses and missed private and CD4 specificities.

Individual cDNA molecules each received unique molecular identifiers attached to them. In TCRdb, the 5' RACE reads were re-called with MiXCR into one record per CDR3 protein. The sample includes under 60,000 distinct CDR3 sequences, approximately 9.9% of them seen just once. This clonotype was found a few times. Its cognate antigen is unknown. V was cut by 6 bases and J by 5 bases, with 20 bases left in between. The CDR3 consists of 16 residues. Looked up from germline, CDR1 is MNHNY and CDR2 is SVGAGI (reference sequence). This TCR came from an adult who was a healthcare worker with PCR-confirmed SARS-CoV-2 infection or an uninfected control (not recorded which). V is TRBV6-6 and J is TRBJ2-4; D might be TRBD1 or TRBD2, each matching 5 bases. Sequencing was carried out using whole blood. The CDR3 region has the DNA TGTGCCAGCAGCCCTACCAAACCGGGACGCCAAAACATTCAGTACTTC. This encodes CASSPTKPGRQNIQYF.